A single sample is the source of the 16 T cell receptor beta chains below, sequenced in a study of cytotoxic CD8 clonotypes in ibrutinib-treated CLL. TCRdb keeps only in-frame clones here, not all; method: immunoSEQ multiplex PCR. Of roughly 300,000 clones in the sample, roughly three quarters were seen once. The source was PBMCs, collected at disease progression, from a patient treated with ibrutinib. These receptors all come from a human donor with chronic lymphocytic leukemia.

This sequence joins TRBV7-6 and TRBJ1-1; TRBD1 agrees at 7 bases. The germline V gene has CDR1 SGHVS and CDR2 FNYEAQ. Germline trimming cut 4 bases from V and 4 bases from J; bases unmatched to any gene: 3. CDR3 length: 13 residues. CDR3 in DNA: TGTGCCAGCAGCTCGAACAGGGGCACTGAAGCTTTCTTT. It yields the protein CASSSNRGTEAFF.

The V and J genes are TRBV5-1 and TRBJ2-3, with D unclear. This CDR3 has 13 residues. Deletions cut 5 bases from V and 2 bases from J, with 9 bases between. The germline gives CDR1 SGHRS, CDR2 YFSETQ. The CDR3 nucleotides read TGCGCCAGCAGACCAATCACCACAGATACGCAGTATTTT. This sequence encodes CASRPITTDTQYF.

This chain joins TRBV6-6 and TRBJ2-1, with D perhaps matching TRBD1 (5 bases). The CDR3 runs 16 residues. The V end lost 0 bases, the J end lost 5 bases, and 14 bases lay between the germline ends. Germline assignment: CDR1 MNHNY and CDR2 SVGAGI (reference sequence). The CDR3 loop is CASSYSSRWGHNEQFF. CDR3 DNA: TGTGCCAGCAGTTACTCGTCCAGGTGGGGCCACAATGAGCAGTTCTTC.

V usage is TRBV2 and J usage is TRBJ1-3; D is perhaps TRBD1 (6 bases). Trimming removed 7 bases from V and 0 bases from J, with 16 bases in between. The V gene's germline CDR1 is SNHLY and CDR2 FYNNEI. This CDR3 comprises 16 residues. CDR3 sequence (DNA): TGTGCCAGCACGAGAAAGACAGGCAACTCTGGAAACACCATATATTTT. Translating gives CASTRKTGNSGNTIYF.

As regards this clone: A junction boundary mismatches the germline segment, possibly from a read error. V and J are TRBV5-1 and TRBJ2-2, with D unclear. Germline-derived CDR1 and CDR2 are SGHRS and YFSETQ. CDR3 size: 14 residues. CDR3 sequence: CASSRLRNAGELFF. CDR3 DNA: TGCGCCAGCAGCCGCTTGCGGAACGCCGGGGAGCTGTTTTTT.

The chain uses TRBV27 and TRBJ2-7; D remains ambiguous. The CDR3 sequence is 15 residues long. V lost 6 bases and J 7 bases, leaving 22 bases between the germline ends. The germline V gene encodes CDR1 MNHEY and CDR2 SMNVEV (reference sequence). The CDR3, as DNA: TGTGCCAGCAGGAACGACCCAAGCCCCTCTACGGAGCAGTACTTC. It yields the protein CASRNDPSPSTEQYF.

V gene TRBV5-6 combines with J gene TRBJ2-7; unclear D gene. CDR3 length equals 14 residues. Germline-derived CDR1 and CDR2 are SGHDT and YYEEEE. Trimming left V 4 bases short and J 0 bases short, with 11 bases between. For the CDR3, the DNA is TGTGCCAGCAGCCATCAGTGGCGCTCCTACGAGCAGTACTTC. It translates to CASSHQWRSYEQYF.

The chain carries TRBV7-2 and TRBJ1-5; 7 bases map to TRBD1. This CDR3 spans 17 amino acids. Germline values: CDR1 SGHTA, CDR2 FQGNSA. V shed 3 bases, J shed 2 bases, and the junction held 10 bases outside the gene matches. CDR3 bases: TGTGCCAGCAGCTTGGGCCAGGGGGTTTTTGGCAATCAGCCCCAGCATTTT. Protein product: CASSLGQGVFGNQPQHF.

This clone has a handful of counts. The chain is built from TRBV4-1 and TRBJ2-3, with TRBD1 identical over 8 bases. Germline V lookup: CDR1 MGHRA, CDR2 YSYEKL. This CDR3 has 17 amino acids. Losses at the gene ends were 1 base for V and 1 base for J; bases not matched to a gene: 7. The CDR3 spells CASSQAPTGAGTDTQYF. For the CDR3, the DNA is TGCGCCAGCAGCCAAGCCCCGACAGGGGCCGGCACAGATACGCAGTATTTT.

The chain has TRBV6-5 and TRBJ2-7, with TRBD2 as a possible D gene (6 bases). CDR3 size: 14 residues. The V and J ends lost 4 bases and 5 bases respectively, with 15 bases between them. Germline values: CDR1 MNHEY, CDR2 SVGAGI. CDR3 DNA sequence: TGTGCCAGCAGTTCGGTTGGGACTGGAAACGAGCAGTACTTC. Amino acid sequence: CASSSVGTGNEQYF.

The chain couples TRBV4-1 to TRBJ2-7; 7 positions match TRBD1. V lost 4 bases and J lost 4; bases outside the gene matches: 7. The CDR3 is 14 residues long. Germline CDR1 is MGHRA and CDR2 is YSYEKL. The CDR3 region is CASSPSPRGYEQYF. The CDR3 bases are TGCGCCAGCAGCCCCTCTCCCAGGGGGTACGAGCAGTACTTC.

The CDR3 loop is CSVEDRAANYGYTF. The CDR3 nucleotides read TGCAGCGTTGAAGATCGGGCAGCGAACTATGGCTACACCTTC. The chain combines TRBV29-1 with TRBJ1-2; no firm D call. The ends were cut back, 0 bases at V and 2 bases at J, with 10 bases in the middle. This CDR3 region has 14 residues. From germline, CDR1 is SQVTM and CDR2 ANQGSEA.

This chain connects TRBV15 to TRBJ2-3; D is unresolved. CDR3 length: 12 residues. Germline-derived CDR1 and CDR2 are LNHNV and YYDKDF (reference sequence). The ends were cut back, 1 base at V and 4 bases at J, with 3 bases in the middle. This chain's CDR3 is CATSRGADTQYF. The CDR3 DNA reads TGTGCCACCAGCAGAGGGGCAGATACGCAGTATTTT. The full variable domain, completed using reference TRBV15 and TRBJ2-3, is DAMVIQNPRYQVTQFGKPVTLSCSQTLNHNVMYWYQQKSSQAPKLLFHYYDKDFNNEADTPDNFQSRRPNTSFCFLDIRSPGLGDTAMYLCATSRGADTQYFGPGTRLTVL.

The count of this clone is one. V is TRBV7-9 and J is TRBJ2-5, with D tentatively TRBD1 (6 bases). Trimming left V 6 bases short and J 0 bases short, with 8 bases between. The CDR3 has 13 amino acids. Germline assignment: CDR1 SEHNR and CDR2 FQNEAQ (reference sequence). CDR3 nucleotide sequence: TGTGCCAGCAGAAGGGACAACCAAGAGACCCAGTACTTC. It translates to CASRRDNQETQYF.

CDR3: CASSLTPWGEQYF. In DNA, the CDR3 is TGTGCCAGCAGCTTAACCCCATGGGGGGAGCAGTACTTC. The rearrangement joins TRBV7-3 to TRBJ2-7, with D tentatively TRBD1 or TRBD2 (5 bases each). V was clipped by 0 bases and J by 7 bases, with 10 bases between them. The CDR3 contains 13 residues. Germline loops: CDR1 SGHTA, CDR2 FQGTGA.

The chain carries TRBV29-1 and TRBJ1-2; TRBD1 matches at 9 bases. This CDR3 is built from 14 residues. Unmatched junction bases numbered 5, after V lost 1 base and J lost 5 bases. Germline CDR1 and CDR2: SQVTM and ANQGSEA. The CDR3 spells CSVEVGQGVYGYTF. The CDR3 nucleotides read TGCAGCGTTGAAGTGGGACAGGGAGTTTATGGCTACACCTTC.